What follows are 21 T cell receptor beta chains derived from one specimen sequenced in a study of breast tumors, draining lymph nodes, adjacent tissues. Using its own MiXCR run on the multiplex PCR reads, TCRdb lists one record per CDR3 protein. The sample consists of about 180,000 distinct CDR3 sequences, 30% to 40% of them appearing once. The lymph nodes were axillary draining lymph nodes from breast cancer patients. The sequencing sample was made of axillary lymph node tissue. These receptors came from a female donor with breast cancer. Some clones in this sample may be carry-over from other donors' samples.

About this clonotype itself: A read error is possible here, since a much larger clone lies one base away. This rearrangement joins TRBV9 to TRBJ2-1, with 11 nucleotides matching TRBD2. Germline-derived CDR1 and CDR2 are SGDLS and YYNGEE. The CDR3 has 15 residues. The V gene end was trimmed by 0 bases and the J gene end by 9 bases; junction bases not matched to a gene: 5. CDR3 nucleotide sequence: TGTGCCAGCAGCGTAGTAGCGGGAGGGGAAACTGAGCAGTTCTTC. This encodes CASSVVAGGETEQFF.

To note about this clonotype: This may come from a read error, since a much larger clone is one base off. This chain connects TRBV20-1 to TRBJ2-1; unclear D gene. CDR3 size: 11 residues. Per the germline V gene, CDR1 is DFQATT and CDR2 is SNEGSKA (reference sequence). CDR3 sequence reads: CSAWKDNEQSF. For the CDR3, the DNA is TGCAGTGCCTGGAAGGATAATGAGCAGTCCTTC.

This clonotype was observed many times. V usage is TRBV10-1 and J usage is TRBJ2-1; 12 bases agree with TRBD2. The V segment lost 8 bases and the J segment 1 base; nucleotides outside the gene matches: 12. Germline V gives CDR1 WNHNN, CDR2 SYGVQD (reference sequence). This CDR3 contains 18 residues. In DNA, the CDR3 is TGCGCCAGCCAGGGGCCGACTAGCGGGGGAGGATCCTACAATGAGCAGTTCTTC. Translating it yields CASQGPTSGGGSYNEQFF.

The chain recombines TRBV7-2 with TRBJ1-2; TRBD1 agrees at 9 bases. The germline V gene has CDR1 SGHTA and CDR2 FQGNSA. J gave up 3 bases and V 5 bases, and 13 bases lay outside the gene matches. There are 17 residues in the CDR3. CDR3 sequence: CASSARGGGQGDYGYTF. The CDR3 DNA follows: TGTGCCAGCAGCGCGAGGGGAGGGGGACAGGGAGACTATGGCTACACCTTC. The full variable domain, rest sourced from reference TRBV7-2 and TRBJ1-2, is GAGVSQSPSNKVTEKGKDVELRCDPISGHTALYWYRQSLGQGLEFLIYFQGNSAPDKSGLPSDRFSAERTGGSVSTLTIQRTQQEDSAVYLCASSARGGGQGDYGYTFGSGTRLTVV.

On this clonotype itself: At one of its ends the junction is not consistent with the germline gene, which may arise from a read error. V and J are TRBV5-1 and TRBJ1-1; D gene uncertain. This CDR3 comprises 14 residues. Germline CDR1 and CDR2: SGHRS and YFSETQ. CDR3 region: CASSSQAQNTKAFF. In DNA, the CDR3 is TGCGCCAGCAGCTCCCAGGCCCAGAACACTAAAGCTTTCTTT.

This clonotype has a count of ten or more. The J gene is TRBJ2-1, the V gene TRBV9; D is perhaps TRBD2 (6 bases). CDR3 size: 21 residues. Between the trimmed V and J ends, which lost 0 bases and 3 bases, there was a span of 28 bases. Germline V gene sequence: CDR1 SGDLS, CDR2 YYNGEE. The CDR3 nucleotides are TGTGCCAGCAGCGTAGCTCTCCCTAGCGCGATGGCTCGGAAGGGCTACAATGAGCAGTTCTTC. Translating it yields CASSVALPSAMARKGYNEQFF.

The J gene is TRBJ2-3, the V gene TRBV14, with 8 bases matching TRBD1. The length of the CDR3 is 15 residues. Losses at the gene ends were 0 bases for V and 7 bases for J; bases not matched to a gene: 6. Per germline, CDR1 SGHDN and CDR2 FVKESK. This CDR3 is CASSQEAGGMHTQYF. The DNA of the CDR3 is TGTGCCAGCAGCCAAGAGGCAGGGGGCATGCATACGCAGTATTTT.

Many counts were recorded for this clonotype. The rearrangement links TRBV11-2 to TRBJ2-7; perhaps TRBD1 as D (5 bases). The V and J ends lost 4 bases and 4 bases respectively, with 26 bases between them. CDR3 length: 18 residues. The V gene's germline CDR1 is SGHAT and CDR2 FQNNGV. CDR3 region: CASSYRRADLIGAYEQYF. The CDR3 region has the DNA TGTGCCAGCAGCTATCGCAGGGCAGACTTAATAGGGGCTTACGAGCAGTACTTC.

In this sample, this clonotype turned up many times. The chain recombines TRBV11-3 with TRBJ2-7; D ambiguous. Trimming took off 10 bases at V and 0 bases at J, with 25 bases between the two ends. CDR1 is SGHNT and CDR2 is YENEEA in the germline V gene. The CDR3 spans 17 residues. The CDR3 loop is CATPKGTPGPSSYEQYF. The CDR3 DNA reads TGTGCCACCCCCAAAGGAACCCCCGGGCCCAGCTCCTACGAGCAGTACTTC.

This clonotype was seen at least ten times. This chain connects TRBV9 to TRBJ1-3, with 8 bases aligning to TRBD1. CDR3 length: 14 amino acids. Germline CDR1 is SGDLS and CDR2 is YYNGEE. J was trimmed by 3 bases and V by 3 bases; bases with no gene match: 2. The CDR3, as DNA: TGTGCCAGCAGCGAGGGGACAGGTGGAAACACCATATATTTT. Protein sequence: CASSEGTGGNTIYF.

In this sample, this clonotype turned up many times. This sequence joins TRBV5-8 and TRBJ2-2; D not certain. The CDR3 has 12 amino acids. Germline V gives CDR1 SGHTS, CDR2 YDEGEE. V shed 1 base and J shed 6 bases, with 4 bases lying between them. CDR3 sequence reads: CASSLWAGELFF. The CDR3 DNA sequence: TGTGCCAGCAGCTTGTGGGCCGGGGAGCTGTTTTTT.

This clonotype was seen repeatedly, ten times or more. The chain recombines TRBV19 with TRBJ2-1; 12 bases agree with TRBD2. Germline V lookup: CDR1 LNHDA, CDR2 SQIVND (reference sequence). The junction had 7 bases not matched to a gene; V was cut back by 2 bases and J by 8 bases. The CDR3 has 16 amino acids. CDR3 in amino acids: CASSILTSGSWYEQFF. CDR3 nucleotides: TGTGCCAGTAGTATACTGACTAGCGGGAGCTGGTATGAGCAGTTCTTC.

This clonotype came up many times. The chain couples TRBV27 to TRBJ2-3; D may be TRBD1 or TRBD2 (5 bases each). There are 16 residues in the CDR3. Trimming removed 5 bases from V and 3 bases from J, with 18 bases in between. The germline V gene encodes CDR1 MNHEY and CDR2 SMNVEV (reference sequence). CDR3 in DNA: TGTGCCAGCAGTCCGCCGGGACGGGGAAATACAGATACGCAGTATTTT. Translated: CASSPPGRGNTDTQYF.

As to this clonotype: A junction boundary mismatches the germline segment, possibly from a read error. This chain uses TRBV7-2 with TRBJ2-7; 9 nucleotides line up with TRBD1. CDR3 length: 15 residues. Germline CDR1 reads SGHTA; CDR2 reads FQGNSA. DNA for the CDR3: TGTGCCAGCAGCCCCGGACAGGGGAACTCCTACGAGCAGCACTTC. It encodes CASSPGQGNSYEQHF.

This clonotype was picked up many times. The chain carries TRBV4-2 and TRBJ2-7; 7 bases are a match to TRBD2. Germline V gene lookup returns CDR1 LGHNA and CDR2 YNFKEQ. With 4 bases clipped from V and 6 bases from J, the junction kept 6 bases outside the gene matches. This CDR3 contains 13 residues. The CDR3 loop reads CASSPRWGGEQYF. The CDR3 nucleotides are TGTGCCAGCAGCCCTCGGTGGGGGGGCGAGCAGTACTTC.

This clonotype was picked up many times. With a much larger clone just one base away, this may be a read error. The V and J genes are TRBV20-1 and TRBJ2-7; 8 nucleotides line up with TRBD2. The CDR3 is 15 residues long. CDR1 is DFQATT and CDR2 is SNEGSKA in the germline V gene (reference sequence). Unmatched junction bases numbered 14, after V lost 4 bases and J lost 6 bases. Written as DNA, the CDR3 is TGCAGTGCTAAGGAGGTCATGCGGGAGGCCGTCGAGCAGTACTTC. Translating it yields CSAKEVMREAVEQYF.

This clonotype was seen at least ten times. This chain joins TRBV9 and TRBJ1-3; D uncertain. CDR1 is SGDLS and CDR2 is YYNGEE in the germline V gene. V shed 3 bases and J shed 1 base, with 11 bases lying between them. CDR3 length equals 15 residues. The CDR3 here is CASSEGPRSGNTIYF. The CDR3 nucleotides read TGTGCCAGCAGCGAGGGCCCCCGGTCTGGAAACACCATATATTTT.

This clonotype was found once. The conserved phenylalanine or tryptophan normally closing the CDR3 is absent here, so this likely arose from a read error. The V gene is TRBV12-3 or TRBV12-4, the J gene TRBJ2-7; D is undetermined. V lost 5 bases to trimming and J lost 1 base, with 15 bases between them. The CDR3 sequence is 15 residues long. The CDR3 bases are TGTGCCAGCAGTCTATTTCAGCGCCCGTCCTACGAGCAGTACTCC. This codes for CASSLFQRPSYEQYS.

To note about this clonotype: A much larger clone sits a single nucleotide away, making a read error possible. The chain combines TRBV20-1 with TRBJ2-1; 7 bases fit TRBD2. The CDR3 is made up of 13 amino acids. CDR1 DFQATT and CDR2 SNEGSKA come from the germline V gene (reference sequence). The CDR3 is CSASGGTYNAQFF. The CDR3 DNA reads TGCAGTGCTAGCGGGGGGACCTACAATGCGCAGTTCTTC.

This clonotype was seen just once. The rearrangement links TRBV19 to TRBJ2-1; D is unresolved. Between the trimmed V and J ends, which lost 1 base and 0 bases, there was a span of 4 bases. This CDR3 comprises 14 residues. In germline, CDR1 is LNHDA, CDR2 SQIVND (reference sequence). CDR3 DNA: TGTGCCAGTAGTATAGCGAACTCCTACAATGAGCAGTTCTTC. It encodes CASSIANSYNEQFF. The variable domain in full, with the rest retrieved from reference TRBV19 and TRBJ2-1, is DGGITQSPKYLFRKEGQNVTLSCEQNLNHDAMYWYRQDPGQGLRLIYYSQIVNDFQKGDIAEGYSVSREKKESFPLTVTSAQKNPTAFYLCASSIANSYNEQFFGPGTRLTVL.

A note on this clonotype: Just one base apart from a much larger clone, this may be a read error. V usage is TRBV3-2 and J usage is TRBJ1-2. TRBV3-2 is an annotated pseudogene. CDR3 size: 18 residues. The CDR3: CASGQDYPRPGGGYGYTF. For the CDR3, the DNA is TGTGCCAGCGGCCAAGATTACCCGAGACCAGGGGGAGGCTATGGCTACACCTTC.